These 14 T cell receptor beta chains originate from one sample sequenced in a study of CD8 T cells in ankylosing spondylitis. TCRdb passed the 5' RACE reads through MiXCR, listing each CDR3 protein once. The repertoire holds a few hundred thousand distinct CDR3 sequences, with around 18% as singletons. These receptors have no known antigen. Study-level points and caveats: Seven to nine highly homologous variants made up a TCR beta motif, and this motif appeared characteristic of ankylosing spondylitis blood.

Sequences were obtained from blood, either unsorted or a sorted T cell fraction (not recorded which). The receptors here all came from a male donor with ankylosing spondylitis.

The gene calls are TRBV5-5 and TRBJ1-6; the match to TRBD1 covers 9 bases. The CDR3 has 16 amino acids. The V segment lost 5 bases and the J segment 8 bases; nucleotides outside the gene matches: 11. Germline V CDR1 and CDR2: SGHKS, YYEKEE (reference sequence). CDR3 amino acids: CASREQGAHWDSPLHF. CDR3 coding DNA: TGTGCCAGCAGAGAACAGGGGGCGCATTGGGATTCACCCCTCCACTTT.

The chain joins TRBV4-1 to TRBJ2-4; 10 bases are a match to TRBD2. The CDR3 contains 16 residues. Germline V CDR1 and CDR2: MGHRA, YSYEKL. V was clipped by 0 bases and J by 3 bases; unmatched bases: 2. The CDR3 region is CASSQEPSGGKNIQYF. In DNA form, the CDR3 reads TGCGCCAGCAGCCAAGAGCCTAGCGGGGGCAAAAACATTCAGTACTTC.

This rearrangement joins TRBV9 to TRBJ2-7; 11 positions agree with TRBD2. CDR1 and CDR2 (germline): SGDLS, YYNGEE. The CDR3 loop spans 17 amino acids. V was clipped by 0 bases and J by 1 base; unmatched bases: 6. The CDR3 spells CASSVGVAGGKSYEQYF. The CDR3 DNA is TGTGCCAGCAGCGTAGGGGTAGCGGGGGGGAAATCCTACGAGCAGTACTTC.

A few counts support this clonotype. V gene TRBV20-1 combines with J gene TRBJ1-1; a possible D gene is TRBD1 (5 bases). The CDR3 is 15 residues long. V was clipped by 0 bases and J by 0 bases, with 11 bases between them. Germline CDR1 and CDR2: DFQATT and SNEGSKA (reference sequence). This CDR3 reads CSARDRGLMNTEAFF. CDR3 in DNA: TGCAGTGCTAGAGATCGGGGGTTGATGAACACTGAAGCTTTCTTT.

Written as DNA, the CDR3 is TGTGCCAGCAGAGACGGGGGACTAGCGGTAAACTACGAGCAGTACTTC. Protein product: CASRDGGLAVNYEQYF. This rearrangement joins TRBV28 to TRBJ2-7; 11 bases fit TRBD2. The junction had 10 bases not matched to a gene; V was cut back by 6 bases and J by 3 bases. Germline CDR1 MDHEN, CDR2 SYDVKM. The length of the CDR3 is 16 residues. The complete variable domain, with remaining parts taken from reference TRBV28 and TRBJ2-7, reads DVKVTQSSRYLVKRTGEKVFLECVQDMDHENMFWYRQDPGLGLRLIYFSYDVKMKEKGDIPEGYSVSREKKERFSLILESASTNQTSMYLCASRDGGLAVNYEQYFGPGTRLTVT.

In its sample, this clonotype was seen a few times. V gene TRBV6-6 combines with J gene TRBJ1-1, with D maybe TRBD1 (5 bases). CDR1 is MNHNY, CDR2 SVGAGI, per germline (reference sequence). V dropped 7 bases and J dropped 8 bases, with 11 bases sitting between them. This CDR3 comprises 11 residues. CDR3: CASNSGTEAFF. The CDR3 bases are TGTGCCAGCAATTCGGGGACGGAAGCTTTCTTT.

This chain uses TRBV29-1 with TRBJ2-7, with D perhaps TRBD2 (6 bases). The V end lost 7 bases, the J end lost 1 base, and 14 bases lay between the germline ends. The germline gives CDR1 SQVTM, CDR2 ANQGSEA. The CDR3 length is 13 residues. The CDR3 DNA sequence: TGCAGCGGCCGGGACTCCATTTCCTACGAGCAGTACTTC. This codes for CSGRDSISYEQYF.

The chain links TRBV12-3 or TRBV12-4 to TRBJ2-7; D is unclear. The CDR3 totals 12 residues. Trimming removed 3 bases at V and 1 base at J, with 4 bases between. The CDR3 protein is CASSFHSYEQYF. CDR3 DNA: TGTGCCAGCAGTTTCCATTCCTACGAGCAGTACTTC.

The chain has TRBV24-1 and TRBJ2-7; perhaps TRBD2 as D (6 bases). From germline, CDR1 is KGHDR and CDR2 SFDVKD. This CDR3 spans 16 amino acids. Trimming pared 3 bases from V and 0 bases from J, leaving 14 bases between. The CDR3 nucleotides read TGTGCCACCAGTGATCAATCCCGGGACTTCTCCTACGAGCAGTACTTC. Translating gives CATSDQSRDFSYEQYF.

The V and J genes are TRBV6-2 or TRBV6-3 and TRBJ2-7; maybe TRBD2 (6 bases). CDR1 is MNHEY, CDR2 SVGEGT, per germline. Deletions cut 2 bases from V and 0 bases from J, with 11 bases between. The CDR3 has 15 amino acids. CDR3: CASSYGSTSSYEQYF. The CDR3 DNA reads as TGTGCCAGCAGTTACGGGTCGACTAGCTCCTACGAGCAGTACTTC.

Here the CDR3 reads CASSSDRGFDSYEQYF. The CDR3 DNA reads as TGTGCCAGCAGCTCCGACAGGGGATTCGACTCCTACGAGCAGTACTTC. This rearrangement joins TRBV7-9 to TRBJ2-7; 8 bases map to TRBD1. The V gene end was trimmed by 4 bases and the J gene end by 0 bases; junction bases not matched to a gene: 8. Germline CDR1 reads SEHNR; CDR2 reads FQNEAQ (reference sequence). This CDR3 has 16 amino acids.

This clonotype appeared a few times. This chain connects TRBV12-3 or TRBV12-4 to TRBJ2-1; D not certain. Between the trimmed V and J ends, which lost 3 bases and 10 bases, there was a span of 7 bases. The CDR3 is 11 amino acids. CDR3 nucleotides: TGTGCCAGCAGTTTCCAAGGCGAGCAGTTCTTC. This sequence encodes CASSFQGEQFF.

The CDR3 bases are TGCGCCAGCAGCCATTGGCGGAGAAATGGCTACACCTTC. Translation: CASSHWRRNGYTF. The rearrangement joins TRBV4-3 to TRBJ1-2; D remains ambiguous. This CDR3 comprises 13 residues. Between the trimmed V and J ends, which lost 3 bases and 6 bases, there was a span of 11 bases. Germline V gene lookup returns CDR1 LGHNA and CDR2 YSLEER.

This clonotype was seen a few times. The rearrangement uses TRBV12-3 or TRBV12-4 and TRBJ2-1; D may match TRBD1 or TRBD2 (5 bases each). This CDR3 comprises 13 residues. Between the trimmed V and J ends, which lost 1 base and 9 bases, there was a span of 10 bases. CDR3 nucleotides: TGTGCCAGCAGTTTAGGCTGGGACGGTGAGCAGTTCTTC. This gives the protein CASSLGWDGEQFF.